The T cell receptor (beta chain) under discussion was sequenced for a study of blood T cell repertoires in COVID-19. In the study overall: The United States, Italy and Spain provided the acute and convalescent COVID-19 samples. The cDNA or gDNA used as material had been derived from T cells, B-cell-depleted T cells, or PBMCs.

Residents of over 20 US areas, aged about 18 to 89 years, made up the participants. V gave up 6 bases and J gave up 6 bases; unmatched junction bases: 6. The CDR3 contains 13 residues. CDR1 MRHNA and CDR2 SNTAGT come from the germline V gene. Original handling: Cell counts per sample came from amplifying reference gene primers. The table came from immunoSEQ multiplex PCR; TCRdb's copy has only in-frame clones and leaves some out. The D gene and trimming were derived from the DNA, and the V and J assignments and clone size from that table. The repertoire consists of 110,000 to 150,000 clones, with around 73% occurring once and the leading ten covering over 5%.

V is TRBV6-4 and J is TRBJ1-1; TRBD1 matches 8 bases. The specimen sequenced was PBMCs or T cells enriched from blood (not recorded which). The source is a woman between 45 and 65 years old who had recovered from COVID-19. The chain's CDR3 is CASSDRQGSEAFF. The CDR3, as DNA: TGTGCCAGCAGCGATCGACAGGGGTCTGAAGCTTTCTTT.